This TCR beta chain was documented in a study of blood T cells in healthy people across ages. The CDR3 is 15 residues long. J was trimmed by 4 bases and V by 2 bases; bases with no gene match: 1. CDR1 and CDR2 (germline): MDHEN, SYDVKM. Donors were systemically healthy Caucasian individuals from Russia aged roughly 6 to 100 years. Every sample had a minimum of 6 million PBMCs isolated. Alongside a J-beta primer mix, a sample-barcoded 5' primer served in a second PCR lasting 7 to 11 cycles. TCRdb itself ran the 5' RACE reads through MiXCR, one entry per CDR3 protein. The repertoire has about 830,000 distinct CDR3 sequences, under 80% of them found once; the top ten carry 25% to 35%.

This sequence originates from a man aged 30 to 45 in good health. Sequencing was performed on blood. The V call is TRBV28, the J call TRBJ2-3; 12 bases map to TRBD1. The DNA for the CDR3 is TGTGCCAGCAGTTTAGGGACAGGGGGCGCAGATACGCAGTATTTT. Its translation: CASSLGTGGADTQYF.